Below, 17 T cell receptor beta chains from the same sample are listed, as sequenced in a study of blood T cell repertoires in COVID-19. Some clones are missing from TCRdb's copy, which holds only in-frame ones; the method was immunoSEQ multiplex PCR. The sample carries around 220,000 clones, approximately 80% recorded once. Sequencing used peripheral blood. The receptors were sampled from a woman older than 75 with active or convalescent COVID-19.

The rearrangement links TRBV5-1 to TRBJ2-7; 12 nucleotides match TRBD1. This CDR3 has 14 amino acids. Germline lookup yields CDR1 SGHRS and CDR2 YFSETQ. V gave up 2 bases and J gave up 7 bases; unmatched junction bases: 4. DNA for the CDR3: TGCGCCAGCAGCTTCCGGGACAGGGGGCAAGAGCAGTACTTC. Translation gives CASSFRDRGQEQYF.

This sequence joins TRBV20-1 and TRBJ2-7, with 7 bases aligning to TRBD2. The CDR3 contains 14 residues. Germline values: CDR1 DFQATT, CDR2 SNEGSKA (reference sequence). Trimming removed 3 bases from V and 3 bases from J; junction bases left unmatched: 8. The CDR3 here is CSASSSSGDYEQYF. CDR3 in DNA: TGCAGTGCTAGTTCGTCTAGCGGTGACTACGAGCAGTACTTC.

The chain uses TRBV7-9 and TRBJ2-7; no firm D call. Trimming removed 5 bases from V and 0 bases from J, with 14 bases in between. This CDR3 has 15 amino acids. The germline CDR1 and CDR2 sequences are SEHNR and FQNEAQ (reference sequence). Written as DNA, the CDR3 is TGTGCCAGCAGCGGCATATTTCCTAGCTCCTACGAGCAGTACTTC. Translation: CASSGIFPSSYEQYF.

CDR3 loop: CATVQGDIQPQHF. CDR3 sequence (DNA): TGTGCCACCGTCCAGGGGGATATTCAGCCCCAGCATTTT. This sequence joins TRBV28 and TRBJ1-5, with 7 bases that match TRBD1. Germline V gene data show CDR1 as MDHEN and CDR2 as SYDVKM. The CDR3 contains 13 residues. With 10 bases clipped from V and 6 bases from J, the junction kept 9 bases outside the gene matches.

The genes are TRBV28 and TRBJ1-2; 7 nucleotides match TRBD1. The J segment lost 4 bases and the V segment lost 5 bases, leaving 10 bases of the junction unmatched. Germline V lookup: CDR1 MDHEN, CDR2 SYDVKM. The CDR3 has 15 amino acids. CDR3 sequence: CASSTQTGSPYGYTF. The CDR3 nucleotides read TGTGCCAGCAGTACGCAGACAGGGTCCCCCTATGGCTACACCTTC.

The J gene is TRBJ1-4, the V gene TRBV5-1; 7 bases are a match to TRBD1. CDR1 is SGHRS, CDR2 YFSETQ, per germline. The CDR3 length is 14 residues. V gave up 4 bases and J gave up 6 bases; unmatched junction bases: 6. DNA of the CDR3: TGCGCCAGCAGCATCCAGGGGGTGGATGAAAAACTGTTTTTT. Residues: CASSIQGVDEKLFF.

This rearrangement joins TRBV30 to TRBJ2-7; tentative D call: TRBD1 (5 bases). CDR1 is GTSNPN and CDR2 is SVGIG in the germline V gene (reference sequence). Trimming stripped 2 bases from V and 2 bases from J, with 16 bases between. This CDR3 is 15 amino acids long. Here the CDR3 reads CAWSLGERGPYEQYF. The DNA for the CDR3 is TGTGCCTGGAGTCTTGGAGAAAGGGGCCCCTACGAGCAGTACTTC.

The V gene is TRBV6-1, the J gene TRBJ1-6, with D hard to call. The ends were cut back, 2 bases at V and 3 bases at J, with 8 bases in the middle. The CDR3 has 15 residues. The V gene's germline CDR1 is MNHNS and CDR2 SASEGT. CDR3 in amino acids: CASSELPFYNSPLHF. DNA of the CDR3: TGTGCCAGCAGTGAACTACCATTCTATAATTCACCCCTCCACTTT.

This chain connects TRBV3-1 (or the pseudogene TRBV3-2) to TRBJ1-2; 7 bases are shared with TRBD1. Per germline, CDR1 LGHDT and CDR2 YNNKEL (reference sequence). Trimming cost V 1 base and J 7 bases; bases outside gene matches: 3. This CDR3 is 13 amino acids long. The chain's CDR3 is CASSQATGSGYTF. CDR3 sequence (DNA): TGTGCCAGCAGCCAAGCGACAGGGAGTGGCTACACCTTC.

The chain couples TRBV5-6 to TRBJ2-5; D gene unclear. Trimming cost V 0 bases and J 7 bases, with 16 bases left between them. Germline values: CDR1 SGHDT, CDR2 YYEEEE. The CDR3 has 15 amino acids. The CDR3 DNA is TGTGCCAGCAGCTTGGGTGGGCATACAGCATGGACCCAGTACTTC. It encodes CASSLGGHTAWTQYF. Together with reference TRBV5-6 and TRBJ2-5, the CDR3 gives the full variable domain: DAGVTQSPTHLIKTRGQQVTLRCSPKSGHDTVSWYQQALGQGPQFIFQYYEEEERQRGNFPDRFSGHQFPNYSSELNVNALLLGDSALYLCASSLGGHTAWTQYFGPGTRLLVL.

The chain has TRBV5-1 and TRBJ1-1; D unresolved. Germline V CDR1 and CDR2: SGHRS, YFSETQ. This CDR3 has 13 residues. V was clipped by 0 bases and J by 4 bases, with 7 bases between them. In DNA form, the CDR3 reads TGCGCCAGCAGCTTGGATCCCAGCACTGAAGCTTTCTTT. Translation: CASSLDPSTEAFF.

This chain uses TRBV5-1 with TRBJ2-1; 9 bases map to TRBD2. The CDR3 has 17 residues. Germline CDR1 SGHRS, CDR2 YFSETQ. The V and J ends lost 0 bases and 5 bases, in that order; junction bases with no gene match: 9. The CDR3 sequence: CASSLVASGTYNNEQFF. DNA of the CDR3: TGCGCCAGCAGCTTGGTTGCTAGCGGGACTTACAACAATGAGCAGTTCTTC.

The chain joins TRBV7-2 to TRBJ1-5; tentative D call: TRBD1 (5 bases). This CDR3 is 15 amino acids long. The V end lost 1 base, the J end lost 3 bases, and 10 bases lay between the germline ends. Germline CDR1 reads SGHTA; CDR2 reads FQGNSA. The CDR3 spells CASSLVGEVNQPQHF. CDR3 sequence (DNA): TGTGCCAGCAGCTTAGTGGGGGAGGTCAATCAGCCCCAGCATTTT.

This clone was observed a single time. The chain recombines TRBV27 with TRBJ1-2, with 8 bases fitting TRBD1. Germline lookup yields CDR1 MNHEY and CDR2 SMNVEV (reference sequence). With V trimmed by 6 bases and J by 4 bases, 4 bases remained unmatched. This CDR3 is 13 amino acids long. The CDR3 DNA sequence: TGTGCCAGCAGCTATACAGGGGGCTATGGCTACACCTTC. Amino acids: CASSYTGGYGYTF.

This clone has more than one count but fewer than ten. The V call is TRBV5-1, the J call TRBJ2-1; the D is unclear. The CDR3 is made up of 14 amino acids. V shed 0 bases and J shed 5 bases, with 9 bases lying between them. The germline V gene has CDR1 SGHRS and CDR2 YFSETQ. The CDR3 protein is CASSLASEDNEQFF. The CDR3 DNA follows: TGCGCCAGCAGCTTGGCGTCTGAGGACAATGAGCAGTTCTTC.

This chain connects TRBV3-1 (or the pseudogene TRBV3-2) to TRBJ2-7, with 15 bases identical to TRBD2. CDR1 and CDR2 from the germline V gene are LGHDT and YNNKEL (reference sequence). The CDR3 spans 15 residues. Trimming removed 4 bases from V and 7 bases from J; junction bases left unmatched: 5. In DNA, the CDR3 is TGTGCCAGCAGCCGGACTAGCGGGGGGGTTTGGGAGCAGTACTTC. This gives the protein CASSRTSGGVWEQYF.

This clone was counted once. The rearrangement links TRBV27 to TRBJ1-6; 10 bases agree with TRBD1. Unmatched junction bases numbered 6, after V lost 3 bases and J lost 10 bases. The CDR3 has 15 amino acids. Looked up from germline, CDR1 is MNHEY and CDR2 is SMNVEV (reference sequence). CDR3 sequence: CASSLAGTGESPLHF. The CDR3 DNA is TGTGCCAGCAGTTTGGCCGGGACAGGGGAATCACCCCTCCACTTT.